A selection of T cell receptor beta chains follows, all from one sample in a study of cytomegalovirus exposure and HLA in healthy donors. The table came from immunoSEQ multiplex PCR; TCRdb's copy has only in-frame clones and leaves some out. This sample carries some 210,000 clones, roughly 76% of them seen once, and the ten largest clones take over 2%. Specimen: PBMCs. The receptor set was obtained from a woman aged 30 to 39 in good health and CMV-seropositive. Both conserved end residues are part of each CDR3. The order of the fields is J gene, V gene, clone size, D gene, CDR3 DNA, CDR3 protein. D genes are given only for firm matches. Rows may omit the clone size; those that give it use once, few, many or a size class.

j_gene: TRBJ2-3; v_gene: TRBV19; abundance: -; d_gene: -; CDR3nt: TGTGCCAGTAGGTTTCGGAGTATCGGGACAGATACGCAGTATTTT; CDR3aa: CASRFRSIGTDTQYF
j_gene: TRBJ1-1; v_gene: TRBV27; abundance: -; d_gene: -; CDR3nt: TGTGCCAGCAGTTTAAACAGAATGAACACTGAAGCTTTCTTT; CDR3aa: CASSLNRMNTEAFF
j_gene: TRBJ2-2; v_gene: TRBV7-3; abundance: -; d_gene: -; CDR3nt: TGTGCCAGCAGCTTAAGCGGGGGCGCGAACACCGGGGAGCTGTTTTTT; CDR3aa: CASSLSGGANTGELFF
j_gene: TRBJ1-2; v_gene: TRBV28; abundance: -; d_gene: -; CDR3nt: TGTGCCAGCTCGTTAAGGAGCTATGGCTACACCTTC; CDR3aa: CASSLRSYGYTF
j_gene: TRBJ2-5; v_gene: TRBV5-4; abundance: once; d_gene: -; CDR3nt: TGTGCCAGCAGCCCCGGGACAGCGGGCGAGACCCAGTACTTC; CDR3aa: CASSPGTAGETQYF
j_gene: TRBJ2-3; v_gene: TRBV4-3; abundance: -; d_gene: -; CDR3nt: TGCGCCAGCAGCCTGCGGGGAGATACGCAGTATTTT; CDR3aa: CASSLRGDTQYF
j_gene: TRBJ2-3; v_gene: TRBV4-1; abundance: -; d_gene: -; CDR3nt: TGCGCCAGCAGCCTATTGACTGCGACAGATACGCAGTATTTT; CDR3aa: CASSLLTATDTQYF
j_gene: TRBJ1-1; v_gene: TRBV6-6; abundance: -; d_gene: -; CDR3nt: TGTGCCAGCAGTTTTTCGGCTCAGGGCACTGAAGCTTTCTTT; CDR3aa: CASSFSAQGTEAFF
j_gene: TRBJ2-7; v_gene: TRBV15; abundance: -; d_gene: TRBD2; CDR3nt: TGTGCCACCAGCAGAGATCTTCGGGGGGGCCTGGGCGAGCAGTACTTC; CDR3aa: CATSRDLRGGLGEQYF
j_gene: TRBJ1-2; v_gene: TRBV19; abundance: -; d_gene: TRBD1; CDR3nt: TGTGCCAGTAGTCCCCGGACAGGGGGTAGCTATGGCTACACCTTC; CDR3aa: CASSPRTGGSYGYTF
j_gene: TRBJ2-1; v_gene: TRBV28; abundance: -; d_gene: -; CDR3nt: TGTGCCAGCAGTTTATCTGGTCCGGGGACAAATGAGCAGTTCTTC; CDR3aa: CASSLSGPGTNEQFF
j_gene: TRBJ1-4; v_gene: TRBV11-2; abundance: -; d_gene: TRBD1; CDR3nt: TGTGCCAGCAGCTTGGGGACAGGGTACGTCGCAACTAATGAAAAACTGTTTTTT; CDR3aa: CASSLGTGYVATNEKLFF
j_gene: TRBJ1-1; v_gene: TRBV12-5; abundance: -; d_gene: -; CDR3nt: TGTGCTAGTGGTTTGGTACTAACAGGTGCGATGAACACTGAAGCTTTCTTT; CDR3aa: CASGLVLTGAMNTEAFF
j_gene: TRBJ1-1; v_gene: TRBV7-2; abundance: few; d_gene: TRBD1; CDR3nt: TGTGCCAGCAGCCACCCACAGGGGGGACGGAACACTGAAGCTTTCTTT; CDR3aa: CASSHPQGGRNTEAFF
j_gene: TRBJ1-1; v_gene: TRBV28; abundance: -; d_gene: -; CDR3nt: TGTGCCAGCACCTTTCCCGGGAGTGAAGCTTTCTTT; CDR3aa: CASTFPGSEAFF
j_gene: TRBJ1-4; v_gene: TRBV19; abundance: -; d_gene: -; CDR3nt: TGTGCCAGTAGTATCCTCAATGAAAAACTGTTTTTT; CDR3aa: CASSILNEKLFF
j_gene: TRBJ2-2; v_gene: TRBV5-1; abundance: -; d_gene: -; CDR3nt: TGCGCCAGCAGCCTGAACCAGGGGAAACTCGCCGGGGAGCTGTTTTTT; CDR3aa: CASSLNQGKLAGELFF
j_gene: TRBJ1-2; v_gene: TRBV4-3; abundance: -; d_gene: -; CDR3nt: TGCGCCAGCAGCCAAGAACGATCCCGGGGGGCCAGTGGCTATGGCTACACCTTC; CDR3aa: CASSQERSRGASGYGYTF
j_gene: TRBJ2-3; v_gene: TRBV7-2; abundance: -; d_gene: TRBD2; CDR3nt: TGTGCCAGCAGCTTACAGGACGGGACTAGCGGGGGGGCTGTGTATTTT; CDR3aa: CASSLQDGTSGGAVYF
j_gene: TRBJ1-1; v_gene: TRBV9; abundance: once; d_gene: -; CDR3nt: TGTGCCAGCAGCGTAGGGAGTCGGGGGGATAGGACTGAAGCTTTCTTT; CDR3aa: CASSVGSRGDRTEAFF
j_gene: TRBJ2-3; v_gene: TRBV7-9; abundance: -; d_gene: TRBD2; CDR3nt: TGTGCCAGCAGCCCTCGGGGGGGTGGGGATACGCAGTATTTT; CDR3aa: CASSPRGGGDTQYF
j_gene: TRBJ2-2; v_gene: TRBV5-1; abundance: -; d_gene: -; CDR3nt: TGCGCCAGCAGCTCAGGCGGGGAGCTGTTTTTT; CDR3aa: CASSSGGELFF
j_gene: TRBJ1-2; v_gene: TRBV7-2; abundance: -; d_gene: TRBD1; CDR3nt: TGTGCCAGCAGCTTAGGCCAGGGGGCCTTCTATGGCTACACCTTC; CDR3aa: CASSLGQGAFYGYTF
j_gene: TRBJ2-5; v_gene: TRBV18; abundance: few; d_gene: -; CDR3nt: TGTGCCAGCTCACCACCGTCGGGGAGGGAGACCCAGTACTTC; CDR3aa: CASSPPSGRETQYF
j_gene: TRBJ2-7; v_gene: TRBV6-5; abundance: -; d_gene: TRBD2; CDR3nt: TGTGCCAGCAGGACTAGCGGGGAACACGACGAGCAGTACTTC; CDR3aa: CASRTSGEHDEQYF
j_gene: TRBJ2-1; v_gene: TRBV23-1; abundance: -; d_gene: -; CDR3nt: TGCGCCAGCAGTCCCGTCGGGGGTTTAATAAGCGACAATGAGCAGTTCTTC; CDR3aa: CASSPVGGLISDNEQFF
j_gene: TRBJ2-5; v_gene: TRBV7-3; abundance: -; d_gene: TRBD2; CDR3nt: TGTGCCAGCAGCCCGGGGACTAGCGGGGGGGCCGAGGAGACCCAGTACTTC; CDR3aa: CASSPGTSGGAEETQYF
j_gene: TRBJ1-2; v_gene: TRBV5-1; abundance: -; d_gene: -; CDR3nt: TGCGCCAGCAGCTTGGACAGCCCTAACTATGGCTACACCTTC; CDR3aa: CASSLDSPNYGYTF
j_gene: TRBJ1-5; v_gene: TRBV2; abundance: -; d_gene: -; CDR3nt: TGTGCCAGCACCCGACTCCTAGGGGGCAATCAGCCCCAGCATTTT; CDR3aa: CASTRLLGGNQPQHF
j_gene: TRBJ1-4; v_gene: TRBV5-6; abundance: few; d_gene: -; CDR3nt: TGTGCCAGCAGCTTGGGAATCGGACAGCCGAATGAAAAACTGTTTTTT; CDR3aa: CASSLGIGQPNEKLFF
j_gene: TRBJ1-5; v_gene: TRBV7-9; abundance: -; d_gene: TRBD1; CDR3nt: TGTGCCAGCAGCTCTGGTGCAGGGGGTAGAAATCAGCCCCAGCATTTT; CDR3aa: CASSSGAGGRNQPQHF
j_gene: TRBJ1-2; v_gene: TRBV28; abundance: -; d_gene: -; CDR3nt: TGTGCCAGCAGTTTATCGGGGGGGTATGGCTACACCTTC; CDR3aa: CASSLSGGYGYTF
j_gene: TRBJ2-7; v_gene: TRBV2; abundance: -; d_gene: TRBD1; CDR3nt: TGTGCCAGCGAGGACAGGGGGGGGAGGGAGCAGTACTTC; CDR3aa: CASEDRGGREQYF
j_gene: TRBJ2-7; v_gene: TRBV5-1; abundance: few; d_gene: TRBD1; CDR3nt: TGCGCCAGCAGCCTGGGGGGGGCGCGGGACAGGGGCAACGAGCAGTACTTC; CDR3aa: CASSLGGARDRGNEQYF
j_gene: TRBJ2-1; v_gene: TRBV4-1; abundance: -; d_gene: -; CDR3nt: TGCGCCAGCAGCCAAGATCAACAGATCTACAATGAGCAGTTCTTC; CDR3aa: CASSQDQQIYNEQFF
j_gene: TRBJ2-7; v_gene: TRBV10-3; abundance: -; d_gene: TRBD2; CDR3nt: TGTGCCATCAGAGATCCGGGACTAGCGGGAGGGTATGGGGACGAGCAGTACTTC; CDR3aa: CAIRDPGLAGGYGDEQYF
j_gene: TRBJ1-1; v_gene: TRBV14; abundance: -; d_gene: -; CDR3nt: TGTGCCAGCAGCCACCGTGGCAGGCACACTGAAGCTTTCTTT; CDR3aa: CASSHRGRHTEAFF
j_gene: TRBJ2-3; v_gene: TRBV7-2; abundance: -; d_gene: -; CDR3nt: TGTGCCAGCAGCCCAACAGGTTCCAGCACAGATACGCAGTATTTT; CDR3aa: CASSPTGSSTDTQYF
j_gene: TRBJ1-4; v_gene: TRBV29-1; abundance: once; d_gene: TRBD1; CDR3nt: TGCAGCGTTGGGGACAGCGGGGAAAAACTGTTTTTT; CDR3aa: CSVGDSGEKLFF
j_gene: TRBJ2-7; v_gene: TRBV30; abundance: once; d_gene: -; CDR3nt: TGTGCCTGGAGCCCTTTCCCGGGGTCCTACGAGCAGTACTTC; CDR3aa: CAWSPFPGSYEQYF
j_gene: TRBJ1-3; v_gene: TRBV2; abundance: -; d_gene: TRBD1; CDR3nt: TGTGCCAGCAGTGAGGGGACAGGGGGAAACACCATATATTTT; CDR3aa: CASSEGTGGNTIYF
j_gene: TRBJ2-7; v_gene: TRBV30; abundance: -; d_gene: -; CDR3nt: TGTGCCTGGGGGGCAAGGGCATGGGAGCAGTACTTC; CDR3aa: CAWGARAWEQYF
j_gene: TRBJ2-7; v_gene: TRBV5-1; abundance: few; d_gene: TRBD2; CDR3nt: TGCGCCAGCAGCGGTCTAGCGGGCCCCTACGAGCAGTACTTC; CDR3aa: CASSGLAGPYEQYF
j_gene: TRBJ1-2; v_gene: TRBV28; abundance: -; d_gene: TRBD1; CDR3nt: TGTGCCAGCAGGTATTCCGGGACAGGGGGCATCTATGGCTACACCTTC; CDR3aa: CASRYSGTGGIYGYTF
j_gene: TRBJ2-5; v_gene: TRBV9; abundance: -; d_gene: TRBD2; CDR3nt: TGTGCCAGCAGCCCCGGGACTAGCGGGGGGGCTAATCTAGAGACCCAGTACTTC; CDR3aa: CASSPGTSGGANLETQYF
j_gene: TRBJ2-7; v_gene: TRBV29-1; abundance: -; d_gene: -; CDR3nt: TGCAGCGTTGCCATAACAGGGCACGAGCAGTACTTC; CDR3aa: CSVAITGHEQYF
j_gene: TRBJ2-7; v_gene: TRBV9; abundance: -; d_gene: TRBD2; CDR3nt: TGTGCCAGCAGCGACGGGACTAGCGGGAGCGGGATCTACGAGCAGTACTTC; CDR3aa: CASSDGTSGSGIYEQYF
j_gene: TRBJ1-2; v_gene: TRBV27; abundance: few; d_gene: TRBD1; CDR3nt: TGTGCCAGCAGTCCCCTCGACAGGGACTATGGCTACACCTTC; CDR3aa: CASSPLDRDYGYTF
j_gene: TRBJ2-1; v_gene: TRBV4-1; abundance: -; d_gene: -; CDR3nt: TGCGCCAGCAGCCAAGGGTACAGGACGACAAACAATGAGCAGTTCTTC; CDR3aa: CASSQGYRTTNNEQFF
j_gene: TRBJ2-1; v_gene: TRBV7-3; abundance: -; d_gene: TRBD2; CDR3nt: TGTGCCAGCAGCCAGAGCGGGAGGGCCTACAATGAGCAGTTCTTC; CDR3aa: CASSQSGRAYNEQFF
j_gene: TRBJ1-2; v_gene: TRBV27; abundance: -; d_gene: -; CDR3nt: TGTGCCAGCAGTTTCCGGGGGAACTATGGCTACACCTTC; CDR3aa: CASSFRGNYGYTF
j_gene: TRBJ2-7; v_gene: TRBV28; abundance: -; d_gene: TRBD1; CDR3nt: TGTGCCAGCAGTGTAGGGACAGTGGCCGAGCAGTACTTC; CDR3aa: CASSVGTVAEQYF
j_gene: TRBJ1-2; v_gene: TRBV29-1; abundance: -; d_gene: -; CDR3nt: TGCAGCGTTGAAGATGCGGGTTCTGTGGGTAATGGCTACACCTTC; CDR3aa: CSVEDAGSVGNGYTF